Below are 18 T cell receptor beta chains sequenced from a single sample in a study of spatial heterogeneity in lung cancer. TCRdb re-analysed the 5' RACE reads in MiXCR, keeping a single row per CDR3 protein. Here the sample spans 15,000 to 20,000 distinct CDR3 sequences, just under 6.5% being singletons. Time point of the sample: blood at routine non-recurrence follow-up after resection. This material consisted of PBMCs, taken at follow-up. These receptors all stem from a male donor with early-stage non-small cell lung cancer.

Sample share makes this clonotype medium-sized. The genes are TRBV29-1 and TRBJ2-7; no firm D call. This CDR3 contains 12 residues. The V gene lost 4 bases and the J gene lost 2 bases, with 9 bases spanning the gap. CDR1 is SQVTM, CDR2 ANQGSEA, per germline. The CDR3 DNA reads TGCAGCGTTGTGGCCCTGACCTACGAGCAGTACTTC. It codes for CSVVALTYEQYF.

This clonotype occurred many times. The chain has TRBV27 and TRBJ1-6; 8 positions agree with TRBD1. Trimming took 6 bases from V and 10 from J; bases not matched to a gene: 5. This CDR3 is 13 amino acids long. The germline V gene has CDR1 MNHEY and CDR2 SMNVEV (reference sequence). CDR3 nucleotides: TGTGCCAGCAGGCCGACAGGGGAGTCACCCCTCCACTTT. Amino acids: CASRPTGESPLHF.

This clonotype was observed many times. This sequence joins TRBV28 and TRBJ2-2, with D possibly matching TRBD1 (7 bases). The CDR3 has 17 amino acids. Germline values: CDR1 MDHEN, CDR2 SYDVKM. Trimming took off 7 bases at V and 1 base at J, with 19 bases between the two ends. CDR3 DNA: TGTGCCAGCATAGGACTACAAGGGACAGTGAACACCGGGGAGCTGTTTTTT. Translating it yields CASIGLQGTVNTGELFF.

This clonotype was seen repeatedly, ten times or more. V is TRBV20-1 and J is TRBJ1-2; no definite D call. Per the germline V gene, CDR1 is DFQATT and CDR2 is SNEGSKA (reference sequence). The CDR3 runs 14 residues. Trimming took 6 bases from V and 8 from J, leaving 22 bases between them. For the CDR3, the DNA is TGCAGTGCATCCCGACAACGGCGAGCGTGGGGCTACACCTTC. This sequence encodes CSASRQRRAWGYTF.

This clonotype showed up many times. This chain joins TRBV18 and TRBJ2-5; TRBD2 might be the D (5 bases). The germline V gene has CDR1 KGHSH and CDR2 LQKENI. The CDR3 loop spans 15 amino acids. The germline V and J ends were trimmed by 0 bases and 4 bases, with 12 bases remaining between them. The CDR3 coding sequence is TGTGCCAGCTCACCACCGGAACTCGGAGGAGAGACCCAGTACTTC. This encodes CASSPPELGGETQYF.

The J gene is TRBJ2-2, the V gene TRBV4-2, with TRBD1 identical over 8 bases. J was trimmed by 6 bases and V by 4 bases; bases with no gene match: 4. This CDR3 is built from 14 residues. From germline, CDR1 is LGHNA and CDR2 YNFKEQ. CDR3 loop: CASSLRQGPGELFF. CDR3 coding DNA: TGTGCCAGCAGCCTCCGACAGGGGCCCGGGGAGCTGTTTTTT.

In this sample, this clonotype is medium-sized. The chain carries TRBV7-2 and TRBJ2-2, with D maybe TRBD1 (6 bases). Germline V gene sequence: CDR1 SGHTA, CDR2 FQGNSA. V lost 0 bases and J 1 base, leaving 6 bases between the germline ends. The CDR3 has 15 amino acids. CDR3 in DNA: TGTGCCAGCAGCTTAGCAGGGGGGAACACCGGGGAGCTGTTTTTT. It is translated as CASSLAGGNTGELFF.

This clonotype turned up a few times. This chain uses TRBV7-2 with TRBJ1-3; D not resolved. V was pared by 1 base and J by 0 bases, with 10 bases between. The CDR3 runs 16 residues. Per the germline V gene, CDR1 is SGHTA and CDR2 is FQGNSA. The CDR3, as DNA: TGTGCCAGCAGCTTAGTGGGAGTCCCCTCTGGAAACACCATATATTTT. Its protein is CASSLVGVPSGNTIYF.

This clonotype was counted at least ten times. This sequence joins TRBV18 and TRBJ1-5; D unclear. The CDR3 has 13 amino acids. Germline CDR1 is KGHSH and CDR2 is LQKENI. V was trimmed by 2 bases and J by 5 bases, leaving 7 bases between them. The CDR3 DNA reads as TGTGCCAGCTCACCAGGGCAGGATCAGCCCCAGCATTTT. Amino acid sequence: CASSPGQDQPQHF.

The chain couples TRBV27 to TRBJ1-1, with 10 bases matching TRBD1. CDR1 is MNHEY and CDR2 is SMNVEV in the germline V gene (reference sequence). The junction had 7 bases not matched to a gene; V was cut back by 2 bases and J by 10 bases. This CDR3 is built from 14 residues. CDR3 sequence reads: CASSLVGTGDGAFF. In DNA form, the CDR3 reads TGTGCCAGCAGTTTAGTGGGGACAGGGGACGGAGCTTTCTTT.

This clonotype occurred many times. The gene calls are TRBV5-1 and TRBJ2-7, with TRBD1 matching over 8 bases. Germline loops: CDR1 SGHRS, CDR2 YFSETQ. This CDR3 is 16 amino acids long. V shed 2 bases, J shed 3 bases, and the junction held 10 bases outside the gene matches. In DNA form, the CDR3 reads TGCGCCAGCAGCTTCGGACAGGGACAACTCGGCTACGAGCAGTACTTC. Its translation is CASSFGQGQLGYEQYF.

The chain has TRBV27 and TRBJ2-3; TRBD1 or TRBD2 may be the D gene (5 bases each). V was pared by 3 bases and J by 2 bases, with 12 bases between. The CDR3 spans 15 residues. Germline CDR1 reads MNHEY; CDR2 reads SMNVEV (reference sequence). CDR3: CASSFQGPNTDTQYF. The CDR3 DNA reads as TGTGCCAGCAGTTTTCAGGGACCCAACACAGATACGCAGTATTTT.

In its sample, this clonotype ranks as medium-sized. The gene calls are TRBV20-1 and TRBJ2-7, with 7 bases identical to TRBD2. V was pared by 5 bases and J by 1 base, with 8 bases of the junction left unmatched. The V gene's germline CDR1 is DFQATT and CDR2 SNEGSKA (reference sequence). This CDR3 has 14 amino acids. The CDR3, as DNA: TGCAGTGCTTCCGCATCGCGGGGGTCCTACGAGCAGTACTTC. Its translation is CSASASRGSYEQYF.

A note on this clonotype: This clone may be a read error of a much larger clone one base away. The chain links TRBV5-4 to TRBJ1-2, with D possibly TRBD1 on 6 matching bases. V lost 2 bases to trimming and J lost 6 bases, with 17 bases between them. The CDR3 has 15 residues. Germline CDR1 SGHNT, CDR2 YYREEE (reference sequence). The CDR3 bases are TGTGCCAGCAGCTTCGAGAGGGGGAAATTTAATGGCTACACCTTC. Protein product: CASSFERGKFNGYTF.

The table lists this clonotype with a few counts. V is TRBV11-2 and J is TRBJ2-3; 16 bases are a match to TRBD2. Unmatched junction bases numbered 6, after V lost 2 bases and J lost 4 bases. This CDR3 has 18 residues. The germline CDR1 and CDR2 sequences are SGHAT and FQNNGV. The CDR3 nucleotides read TGTGCCAGCAGCTTATCAGGGACTAGCGGGGGGGCTCCAGATACGCAGTATTTT. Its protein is CASSLSGTSGGAPDTQYF.

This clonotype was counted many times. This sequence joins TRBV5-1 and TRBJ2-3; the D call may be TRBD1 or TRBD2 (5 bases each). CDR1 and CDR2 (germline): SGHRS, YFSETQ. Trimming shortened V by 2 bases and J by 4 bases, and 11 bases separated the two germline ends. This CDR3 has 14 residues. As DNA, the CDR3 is TGCGCCAGCAGCTTCTCCGGGGCCCCAGATACGCAGTATTTT. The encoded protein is CASSFSGAPDTQYF.

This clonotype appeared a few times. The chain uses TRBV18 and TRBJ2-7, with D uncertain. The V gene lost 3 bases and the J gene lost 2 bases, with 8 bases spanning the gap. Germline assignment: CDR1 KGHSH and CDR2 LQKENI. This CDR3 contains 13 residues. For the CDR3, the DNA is TGTGCCAGCTCACCGGGCAGTCCCTACGAGCAGTACTTC. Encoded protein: CASSPGSPYEQYF. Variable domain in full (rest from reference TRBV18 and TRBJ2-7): NAGVMQNPRHLVRRRGQEARLRCSPMKGHSHVYWYRQLPEEGLKFMVYLQKENIIDESGMPKERFSAEFPKEGPSILRIQQVVRGDSAAYFCASSPGSPYEQYFGPGTRLTVT.

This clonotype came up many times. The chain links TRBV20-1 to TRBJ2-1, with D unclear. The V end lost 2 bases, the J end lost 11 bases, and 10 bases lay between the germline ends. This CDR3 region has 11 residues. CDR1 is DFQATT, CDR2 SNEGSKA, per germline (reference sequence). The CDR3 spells CSARIRQKQFF. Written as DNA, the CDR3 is TGCAGTGCTAGAATCCGGCAGAAGCAGTTCTTC.